Shown below are 27 T cell receptor beta chains from a single sample sequenced in a study of Graves' ophthalmopathy and Graves' hyperthyroidism. Amplification of the TCR beta CDR3 regions used RNA transcripts (as template). RT-PCR in the first round used HTBI primers; a second-round multiplex PCR followed. Each CDR3 protein is one row after TCRdb ran MiXCR on the multiplex PCR reads. Of about 390,000 distinct CDR3 sequences listed, about a sixth are singletons. Sequencing was carried out using peripheral blood. The receptors were gathered from an adult woman with stable Graves' hyperthyroidism.

This clonotype was seen repeatedly, ten times or more. The chain uses TRBV28 and TRBJ2-7; tentatively, D is TRBD1 (5 bases). CDR3 length equals 12 residues. Deletions cut 7 bases from V and 3 bases from J, with 10 bases between. The germline V gene encodes CDR1 MDHEN and CDR2 SYDVKM. The CDR3 DNA reads as TGTGCCAGCAAAAGTCAGGGCTACGAGCAGTACTTC. It codes for CASKSQGYEQYF.

This clonotype was seen a handful of times. The V call is TRBV11-2, the J call TRBJ2-3; tentatively, D is TRBD2 (5 bases). This CDR3 has 16 amino acids. Germline loops: CDR1 SGHAT, CDR2 FQNNGV. V gave up 6 bases and J gave up 1 base, with 17 bases separating them. In DNA form, the CDR3 reads TGTGCCAGCAGACTTGGAAAGGGCGGGCGCACAGATACGCAGTATTTT. This translates into CASRLGKGGRTDTQYF.

The chain couples TRBV7-1 to TRBJ2-6; D tentatively fits TRBD1 or TRBD2 (6 bases each). TRBV7-1 is an ORF, with its function uncertain. The CDR3 spans 20 residues. Trimming removed 3 bases at V and 0 bases at J, with 21 bases between. In DNA form, the CDR3 reads TGTGCCAGCAGCTCGACCCGGGGGCTAGCGTCCAGCTCTGGGGCCAACGTCCTGACTTTC. It specifies CASSSTRGLASSSGANVLTF.

This clonotype came up many times. The chain employs TRBV20-1 and TRBJ2-7; TRBD1 might be the D (5 bases). CDR3 length: 14 amino acids. Trimming removed 6 bases at V and 3 bases at J, with 18 bases between. Germline CDR1 DFQATT, CDR2 SNEGSKA (reference sequence). The CDR3 reads CSAPSRVPRYEQYF. CDR3 DNA sequence: TGCAGTGCCCCGTCCAGGGTACCTCGCTACGAGCAGTACTTC.

The sample holds many counts of this clonotype. The V and J genes are TRBV28 and TRBJ2-7, with TRBD1 matching 9 bases. The CDR3 runs to 14 residues. V was pared by 8 bases and J by 1 base, with 6 bases of the junction left unmatched. Germline CDR1 and CDR2: MDHEN and SYDVKM. Here the CDR3 reads CASLTGGGSYEQYF. The CDR3 DNA reads as TGTGCCAGCCTGACAGGGGGGGGGTCCTACGAGCAGTACTTC.

The table lists this clonotype with a few counts. This may be a read error, as it is one base from a much larger clone. The rearrangement links TRBV28 to TRBJ2-2, with 11 positions matching TRBD2. The CDR3 covers 17 residues. Germline CDR1 is MDHEN and CDR2 is SYDVKM. The CDR3 reads CASSLPTSGRHTGELCF. The CDR3 DNA reads as TGTGCCAGCAGTCTTCCTACTAGCGGGAGACACACCGGGGAGCTGTGTTTT.

This clonotype was seen many times. This chain joins TRBV28 and TRBJ1-5, with 8 bases aligning to TRBD1. The CDR3 consists of 18 residues. J gave up 7 bases and V 2 bases, and 16 bases lay outside the gene matches. Germline values: CDR1 MDHEN, CDR2 SYDVKM. In nucleotides, the CDR3 is TGTGCCAGCAGTTTACTTGCAGAAGGACAGGGAGTTAGACAGCCCCAGCATTTT. It specifies CASSLLAEGQGVRQPQHF.

This clonotype was seen only a few times. An end of the junction differs from the germline gene, which may be a read error. J is TRBJ2-2 and V is TRBV25-1, with 8 bases lining up with TRBD1. Germline CDR1 is MGHDK and CDR2 is SYGVNS. CDR3 size: 16 residues. The CDR3 protein is CANSERTGRSTGELFF. Written as DNA, the CDR3 is TGTGCCAACAGTGAGCGGACAGGGCGGAGCACCGGGGAGCTGTTTTTT. The variable domain in full, completed from reference TRBV25-1 and TRBJ2-2, reads EADIYQTPRYLVIGTGKKITLECSQTMGHDKMYWYQQDPGMELHLIHYSYGVNSTEKGDLSSESTVSRIRTEHFPLTLESARPSHTSQYLCANSERTGRSTGELFFGEGSRLTVL.

The V gene is TRBV6-2 or TRBV6-3, the J gene TRBJ2-2; D uncertain. V lost 0 bases and J 2 bases, leaving 10 bases between the germline ends. There are 16 residues in the CDR3. Germline CDR1 MNHEY, CDR2 SVGEGT. CDR3 amino acids: CASSYSADLNTGELFF. CDR3 nucleotides: TGTGCCAGCAGTTACTCGGCAGATCTAAACACCGGGGAGCTGTTTTTT.

This clonotype came up many times. This chain uses TRBV4-1 with TRBJ1-1, with a possible D match to TRBD1 (6 bases). The V and J ends lost 4 bases and 6 bases respectively, with 15 bases between them. The CDR3 spans 14 residues. Germline CDR1 reads MGHRA; CDR2 reads YSYEKL. This CDR3 is CASSRNRDIPEAFF. Here the CDR3 DNA reads TGCGCCAGCAGCCGGAACCGGGACATACCTGAAGCTTTCTTT.

This clonotype was detected only a few times. CDR3 region: CASSLAGVVEQYF. The CDR3 DNA is TGTGCCAGCAGCCTAGCGGGAGTGGTCGAGCAGTACTTC. The chain combines TRBV3-1 with TRBJ2-7; 9 bases match TRBD2. The CDR3 loop spans 13 amino acids. CDR1 and CDR2 (germline): LGHDT, YNNKEL (reference sequence). V shed 4 bases, J shed 6 bases, and the junction held 4 bases outside the gene matches.

Many counts were recorded for this clonotype. V usage is TRBV6-1 and J usage is TRBJ1-1; D ambiguous. The V and J ends lost 5 bases and 10 bases respectively, with 20 bases between them. Germline CDR1 is MNHNS and CDR2 is SASEGT. This CDR3 is 14 amino acids long. In DNA form, the CDR3 reads TGTGCCAGCAGTCCCGGATCCCCGGCACTTGGAGCTTTCTTT. Translating it yields CASSPGSPALGAFF.

Many counts were recorded for this clonotype. The chain is built from TRBV11-2 and TRBJ1-1; tentative D call: TRBD1 (5 bases). V was cut by 5 bases and J by 0 bases, with 19 bases left in between. This CDR3 spans 17 amino acids. In germline, CDR1 is SGHAT, CDR2 FQNNGV. The CDR3 DNA sequence: TGTGCCAGCAGCCGAATCGGGGCAGGAAAAATGAACACTGAAGCTTTCTTT. Amino acids: CASSRIGAGKMNTEAFF.

This clonotype was seen many times. CDR3 region: CASSEAWTANTEAFF. The CDR3, as DNA: TGTGCCAGCAGTGAAGCATGGACAGCGAACACTGAAGCTTTCTTT. The chain is built from TRBV6-1 and TRBJ1-1; weak D call: TRBD1 (6 bases). Per the germline V gene, CDR1 is MNHNS and CDR2 is SASEGT. CDR3 length equals 15 residues. The V gene lost 0 bases and the J gene lost 1 base, with 9 bases spanning the gap.

This clonotype appeared many times. The CDR3 loop reads CATSDPARGYTF. The CDR3 coding sequence is TGTGCCACCAGTGACCCGGCTAGGGGCTACACCTTC. The V gene is TRBV24-1, the J gene TRBJ1-2; D not resolved. This CDR3 has 12 amino acids. The germline V gene encodes CDR1 KGHDR and CDR2 SFDVKD. Trimming left V 4 bases short and J 8 bases short, with 10 bases between.

CDR3 sequence (DNA): TGTGCCAGCAGCCGGGGCAGACGTAGAGGGGAGCTGTTTTTT. Protein: CASSRGRRRGELFF. This chain links TRBV11-2 with TRBJ2-2; D assignment may be TRBD1 or TRBD2 (5 bases each). V was clipped by 5 bases and J by 8 bases, with 15 bases between them. The CDR3 consists of 14 residues. Germline assignment: CDR1 SGHAT and CDR2 FQNNGV.

This clonotype occurred many times. J is TRBJ2-7 and V is TRBV6-2 or TRBV6-3; 9 nucleotides line up with TRBD2. Per germline, CDR1 MNHEY and CDR2 SVGEGT. Trimming cost V 5 bases and J 3 bases; bases outside gene matches: 5. The CDR3 is 14 residues long. The CDR3 here is CASSAGTSLYEQYF. CDR3 coding DNA: TGTGCCAGCAGTGCCGGGACTAGCCTCTACGAGCAGTACTTC.

About this clonotype: Since a much larger clone is just one base distant, this may be a read error. No conserved phenylalanine or tryptophan ends this CDR3, so it is likely a read error. The chain joins TRBV14 to TRBJ1-1; D call uncertain. The V end was cut by 3 bases, the J end by 1 base, with 15 bases between. The CDR3 consists of 16 residues. Per germline, CDR1 SGHDN and CDR2 FVKESK. CDR3 loop: CASSQSPVPPNTEAFL. The CDR3 DNA reads TGTGCCAGCAGCCAGTCCCCGGTTCCGCCGAACACTGAAGCTTTCTTA.

This clonotype was observed at least ten times. V usage is TRBV30 and J usage is TRBJ2-7; the D gene is possibly TRBD1 (7 bases). Trimming pared 2 bases from V and 4 bases from J, leaving 12 bases between. Germline CDR1 GTSNPN, CDR2 SVGIG (reference sequence). The CDR3 sequence is 13 residues long. CDR3 protein: CAWSRGDSYEQYF. In DNA form, the CDR3 reads TGTGCCTGGAGTAGGGGGGACAGTTACGAGCAGTACTTC. Combining the CDR3 with reference TRBV30 and TRBJ2-7 gives the whole variable domain SQTIHQWPATLVQPVGSPLSLECTVEGTSNPNLYWYRQAAGRGLQLLFYSVGIGQISSEVPQNLSASRPQDRQFILSSKKLLLSDSGFYLCAWSRGDSYEQYFGPGTRLTVT.

This clonotype was observed at least ten times. The chain joins TRBV12-3 or TRBV12-4 to TRBJ1-1; 7 nucleotides match TRBD1. Trimming took 6 bases from V and 7 from J; bases not matched to a gene: 14. The CDR3 extends over 15 amino acids. The CDR3 region has the DNA TGTGCCAGCAGCGTAGAGGGACAGTCCTCCAGTGAAGCTTTCTTT. Translation: CASSVEGQSSSEAFF.

This clonotype occurred a few times. The chain recombines TRBV5-1 with TRBJ2-5; weak D call: TRBD2 (5 bases). The germline CDR1 and CDR2 sequences are SGHRS and YFSETQ. With 7 bases removed from V and 5 bases from J, the gap between germline ends came to 18 bases. The CDR3 loop spans 14 amino acids. Here the CDR3 DNA reads TGCGCCAGCGGCGTTGCGGCGGGTTGGGAGACCCAGTACTTC. Translated, it gives CASGVAAGWETQYF.

This clonotype occurred many times. The gene calls are TRBV7-2 and TRBJ2-3; D is possibly TRBD1 or TRBD2 (6 bases each). The V gene's germline CDR1 is SGHTA and CDR2 FQGNSA. V lost 2 bases to trimming and J lost 6 bases, with 15 bases between them. This CDR3 has 15 amino acids. CDR3 sequence (DNA): TGTGCCAGCAGCTTAACGGGGGCTGGGTATGATACGCAGTATTTT. As protein: CASSLTGAGYDTQYF.

This clonotype was found many times. This chain joins TRBV11-2 and TRBJ2-7; weak D call: TRBD1 (5 bases). V was trimmed by 4 bases and J by 2 bases, leaving 15 bases between them. The CDR3 covers 15 residues. The V gene's germline CDR1 is SGHAT and CDR2 FQNNGV. The CDR3 here is CASSSLKGHPYEQYF. In DNA, the CDR3 is TGTGCCAGCAGCTCCCTAAAGGGGCACCCCTACGAGCAGTACTTC. Looking up the rest from reference TRBV11-2 and TRBJ2-7 gives the full variable domain: EAGVAQSPRYKIIEKRQSVAFWCNPISGHATLYWYQQILGQGPKLLIQFQNNGVVDDSQLPKDRFSAERLKGVDSTLKIQPAKLEDSAVYLCASSSLKGHPYEQYFGPGTRLTVT.

This clonotype was observed at least ten times. V usage is TRBV6-5 and J usage is TRBJ1-5; D not certain. Germline assignment: CDR1 MNHEY and CDR2 SVGAGI. Trimming took off 0 bases at V and 3 bases at J, with 9 bases between the two ends. The CDR3 runs to 15 residues. As DNA, the CDR3 is TGTGCCAGCAGTTACTCGTGGGGTAACAATCAGCCCCAGCATTTT. It is translated as CASSYSWGNNQPQHF.

This clonotype was counted ten times or more. The chain carries TRBV27 and TRBJ2-5; TRBD1 is a possible D gene (5 bases). Germline V gives CDR1 MNHEY, CDR2 SMNVEV (reference sequence). V shed 6 bases and J shed 5 bases, with 16 bases lying between them. The CDR3 totals 14 residues. CDR3: CASRQLGAWETQYF. CDR3 nucleotide sequence: TGTGCCAGCAGGCAGTTAGGGGCCTGGGAGACCCAGTACTTC.

The table lists this clonotype with many counts. CDR3 loop: CASSQPRVRREQYF. The CDR3 DNA sequence: TGCGCCAGCAGCCAACCCCGAGTAAGGAGGGAGCAGTACTTC. The V gene is TRBV4-3, the J gene TRBJ2-7; possibly TRBD2 for D (5 bases). The length of the CDR3 is 14 residues. V lost 2 bases and J lost 7, with 15 bases in between. From germline, CDR1 is LGHNA and CDR2 YSLEER.

A remark on this clonotype: The junction differs from germline at one of its ends, possibly a read error. The chain has TRBV28 and TRBJ2-4; D is perhaps TRBD1 or TRBD2 (6 bases each). The CDR3 loop spans 16 amino acids. CDR1 is MDHEN, CDR2 SYDVKM, per germline. CDR3 DNA sequence: TGTGCCAGCAGTTTAACGGGGGCCCTAGCCAAAAACATTAAGTACTTC. Amino acids: CASSLTGALAKNIKYF.